The 26 T cell receptor beta chains listed next were all sequenced from one sample in a study of shared clonotypes between healthy human individuals (dated by TCRdb to 2019 to 2021). Library preparation employed the immunoSEQ multiplex PCR assay. Here the immuneACCESS table is served through TCRdb, limited to in-frame sequences with V and J called. Missing clones are a known gap in these copies; in checked studies unresolved V genes cover under half, and the rest lacks a known reason. The sample table contains fewer than 1.8 million clones; only one count was recorded for 97% to 99% of them. 0.36% of the sample lies in the top ten. The sequencing sample was made of naive CD4+ T cells sorted from blood. The label giving this sample's cell subset or site can be read as: CD45RA+ positively selected. The receptors here all came from a man aged 25-45 years in good health.

This chain uses TRBV7-3 with TRBJ2-1; 11 positions agree with TRBD2. V lost 5 bases, J lost 6 bases, and 6 bases stayed unmatched. Germline V lookup: CDR1 SGHTA, CDR2 FQGTGA. This CDR3 contains 15 residues. The CDR3 nucleotides read TGTGCCAGCAGCCCCGGGACTAGCGGCATCAATGAGCAGTTCTTC. Its protein is CASSPGTSGINEQFF.

The V call is TRBV28, the J call TRBJ2-7; D uncertain. With 0 bases removed from V and 2 bases from J, the gap between germline ends came to 8 bases. This CDR3 region has 14 residues. CDR1 is MDHEN and CDR2 is SYDVKM in the germline V gene. The CDR3 sequence is CASSLWGIAYEQYF. CDR3 DNA: TGTGCCAGCAGTTTATGGGGGATAGCCTACGAGCAGTACTTC.

CDR3 sequence (DNA): TGTGCCAGCTCATTGCCTTTGACTAGCGGGCGTTACAATGAGCAGTTCTTC. Its protein product is CASSLPLTSGRYNEQFF. This chain joins TRBV18 and TRBJ2-1; 10 nucleotides line up with TRBD2. The CDR3 contains 17 residues. Germline values: CDR1 KGHSH, CDR2 LQKENI. V trimming: 5 bases; J trimming: 4 bases; junction bases outside the gene matches: 11.

The gene calls are TRBV25-1 and TRBJ2-1; 7 bases agree with TRBD1. The CDR3 is made up of 16 amino acids. Germline V gives CDR1 MGHDK, CDR2 SYGVNS. With V trimmed by 4 bases and J by 2 bases, 8 bases remained unmatched. The CDR3 DNA sequence: TGTGCCAGCAGTGGTCCTACGGGACAGACCTACAATGAGCAGTTCTTC. Translation: CASSGPTGQTYNEQFF.

The V call is TRBV7-9, the J call TRBJ2-7, with 14 nucleotides matching TRBD2. V dropped 4 bases and J dropped 1; count of bases not matched to a gene: 3. Germline loops: CDR1 SEHNR, CDR2 FQNEAQ (reference sequence). This CDR3 region has 16 residues. DNA of the CDR3: TGTGCCAGCAGCTCCGGACTAGCGGGGGGATCCTACGAGCAGTACTTC. Protein sequence: CASSSGLAGGSYEQYF.

The chain uses TRBV11-2 and TRBJ2-7; D is possibly TRBD1 (5 bases). V was shortened by 1 base and J by 7 bases, with 14 bases between the two germline ends. The CDR3 has 14 residues. In germline, CDR1 is SGHAT, CDR2 FQNNGV. CDR3: CASSLVQGLGEQYF. CDR3 bases: TGTGCCAGCAGCTTAGTTCAGGGTCTGGGGGAGCAGTACTTC.

The rearrangement joins TRBV5-5 to TRBJ1-2; TRBD1 matches at 11 bases. Looked up from germline, CDR1 is SGHKS and CDR2 is YYEKEE (reference sequence). Trimming cost V 3 bases and J 7 bases; bases outside gene matches: 5. There are 14 residues in the CDR3. As DNA, the CDR3 is TGTGCCAGCAGCTACGGACAGGGGGCGGCTGGCTACACCTTC. Its translation is CASSYGQGAAGYTF.

The chain recombines TRBV5-1 with TRBJ2-1; 9 positions agree with TRBD2. Germline-derived CDR1 and CDR2 are SGHRS and YFSETQ. Losses at the gene ends were 1 base for V and 4 bases for J; bases not matched to a gene: 12. The CDR3 has 18 residues. CDR3 residues: CASSLYALSGRKYNEQFF. Written as DNA, the CDR3 is TGCGCCAGCAGCTTGTATGCTTTGAGCGGGAGGAAGTACAATGAGCAGTTCTTC.

The chain employs TRBV13 and TRBJ1-1; a possible D gene is TRBD1 (5 bases). The CDR3 has 15 residues. Trimming took 7 bases from V and 4 from J, leaving 19 bases between them. CDR1 is PRHDT, CDR2 FYEKMQ, per germline (reference sequence). CDR3 residues: CASILISGMGTEAFF. CDR3 bases: TGTGCCAGCATTTTAATTTCAGGGATGGGCACTGAAGCTTTCTTT.

The chain recombines TRBV5-6 with TRBJ1-1; D is undetermined. The CDR3 is 16 residues long. Trimming pared 3 bases from V and 0 bases from J, leaving 15 bases between. Germline V gene lookup returns CDR1 SGHDT and CDR2 YYEEEE. The CDR3: CASSSRVMVLNTEAFF. DNA for the CDR3: TGTGCCAGCAGCTCTAGGGTTATGGTGTTGAACACTGAAGCTTTCTTT.

The gene calls are TRBV5-1 and TRBJ2-7; no definite D call. Germline lookup yields CDR1 SGHRS and CDR2 YFSETQ. Trimming left V 3 bases short and J 0 bases short, with 13 bases between. This CDR3 has 15 amino acids. The CDR3 coding sequence is TGCGCCAGCAGCTATAGCTTTTCGAGCTCCTACGAGCAGTACTTC. This encodes CASSYSFSSSYEQYF. Using reference TRBV5-1 and TRBJ2-7 for the parts outside the CDR3, the full variable domain is KAGVTQTPRYLIKTRGQQVTLSCSPISGHRSVSWYQQTPGQGLQFLFEYFSETQRNKGNFPGRFSGRQFSNSRSEMNVSTLELGDSALYLCASSYSFSSSYEQYFGPGTRLTVT.

The V call is TRBV29-1, the J call TRBJ2-7; either TRBD1 or TRBD2 may supply D (5 bases each). Germline-derived CDR1 and CDR2 are SQVTM and ANQGSEA. CDR3 length: 13 residues. V was pared by 1 base and J by 5 bases, with 12 bases between. The CDR3: CSVEVGVGNEQYF. CDR3 nucleotide sequence: TGCAGCGTTGAAGTGGGGGTTGGAAACGAGCAGTACTTC.

Comment on this clone: This specimen includes other DNA sequences encoding the same CDR3. V usage is TRBV7-9 and J usage is TRBJ2-3, with D hard to call. Germline V gives CDR1 SEHNR, CDR2 FQNEAQ (reference sequence). This CDR3 is 11 amino acids long. Trimming stripped 4 bases from V and 3 bases from J, with 2 bases between. CDR3 nucleotides: TGTGCCAGCAGCTCTACAGATACGCAGTATTTT. This translates into CASSSTDTQYF.

For the CDR3, the DNA is TGTGCCAGCAGCCTCGACAACCGGGGTGCAGGGACCCAGTACTTC. Its protein product is CASSLDNRGAGTQYF. V gene TRBV7-9 combines with J gene TRBJ2-5; maybe TRBD2 (5 bases). The germline V gene has CDR1 SEHNR and CDR2 FQNEAQ (reference sequence). V was trimmed by 5 bases and J by 7 bases, leaving 20 bases between them. The CDR3 sequence is 15 residues long. The full variable domain, rest sourced from reference TRBV7-9 and TRBJ2-5, is DTGVSQNPRHKITKRGQNVTFRCDPISEHNRLYWYRQTLGQGPEFLTYFQNEAQLEKSRLLSDRFSAERPKGSFSTLEIQRTEQGDSAMYLCASSLDNRGAGTQYFGPGTRLLVL.

The CDR3: CASSLEGRALYGYTF. As DNA, the CDR3 is TGTGCCAGCAGTTTAGAGGGCAGGGCATTATATGGCTACACCTTC. This chain joins TRBV27 and TRBJ1-2; possible D gene TRBD1, 5 bases. The V gene's germline CDR1 is MNHEY and CDR2 SMNVEV (reference sequence). V lost 2 bases and J 5 bases, leaving 15 bases between the germline ends. The CDR3 has 15 amino acids.

V and J are TRBV6-5 and TRBJ2-1; maybe TRBD1 (5 bases). Germline-derived CDR1 and CDR2 are MNHEY and SVGAGI. Trimming shortened V by 2 bases and J by 6 bases, and 14 bases separated the two germline ends. CDR3 length: 15 residues. The CDR3 is CASSYTGLLLNEQFF. For the CDR3, the DNA is TGTGCCAGCAGTTACACAGGCCTACTACTCAATGAGCAGTTCTTC.

CDR3: CASSRLYSNQPQHF. CDR3 sequence (DNA): TGTGCCAGCAGTCGGTTGTATAGCAATCAGCCCCAGCATTTT. The chain has TRBV6-5 and TRBJ1-5; D is unresolved. The length of the CDR3 is 14 residues. V was cut by 5 bases and J by 0 bases, with 8 bases left in between. Germline CDR1 and CDR2: MNHEY and SVGAGI.

V gene TRBV2 combines with J gene TRBJ2-7; TRBD1 is a possible D gene (5 bases). V shed 3 bases and J shed 4 bases, with 10 bases lying between them. Germline lookup yields CDR1 SNHLY and CDR2 FYNNEI. The length of the CDR3 is 13 residues. The CDR3 sequence: CASSDPGAYEQYF. The DNA for the CDR3 is TGTGCCAGCAGTGACCCTGGGGCGTACGAGCAGTACTTC.

The chain joins TRBV28 to TRBJ2-5, with 7 bases that match TRBD2. CDR3 length equals 16 residues. Germline CDR1 MDHEN, CDR2 SYDVKM. J gave up 5 bases and V 3 bases, and 12 bases lay outside the gene matches. The CDR3 protein is CASSLRGGRALETQYF. For the CDR3, the DNA is TGTGCCAGCAGTTTGCGTGGTGGGAGGGCCTTGGAGACCCAGTACTTC.

As concerns this clone: One end of the junction varies from germline; a read error may be responsible. The chain uses TRBV6-6 and TRBJ2-7, with TRBD1 identical over 7 bases. Germline CDR1 reads MNHNY; CDR2 reads SVGAGI (reference sequence). This CDR3 region has 15 residues. CDR3 in amino acids: CASSYSRDTSQGVSF. Here the CDR3 DNA reads TGTGCCAGCAGTTACTCGCGTGACACCTCCCAGGGGGTAAGCTTC.

The chain uses TRBV10-3 and TRBJ1-4, with TRBD1 as a possible D gene (5 bases). V lost 6 bases, J lost 4 bases, and 9 bases lay in between. From germline, CDR1 is ENHRY and CDR2 SYGVKD. This CDR3 region has 13 residues. CDR3 bases: TGTGCCATCAGGGGGACTCTTAATGAAAAACTGTTTTTT. Its protein product is CAIRGTLNEKLFF.

This chain uses TRBV7-2 with TRBJ2-3; TRBD2 matches 9 bases. The CDR3 runs to 18 residues. CDR1 SGHTA and CDR2 FQGNSA come from the germline V gene. V gave up 6 bases and J gave up 1 base; unmatched junction bases: 14. DNA of the CDR3: TGTGCCAGCAGATTTATAGGCCTAGCGGGGTGGGGCACAGATACGCAGTATTTT. It yields the protein CASRFIGLAGWGTDTQYF. Full variable domain (remainder filled in from reference TRBV7-2 and TRBJ2-3): GAGVSQSPSNKVTEKGKDVELRCDPISGHTALYWYRQSLGQGLEFLIYFQGNSAPDKSGLPSDRFSAERTGGSVSTLTIQRTQQEDSAVYLCASRFIGLAGWGTDTQYFGPGTRLTVL.

The rearrangement joins TRBV28 to TRBJ2-1, with 8 bases that match TRBD1. J gave up 9 bases and V 3 bases, and 4 bases lay outside the gene matches. The germline CDR1 and CDR2 sequences are MDHEN and SYDVKM. This CDR3 has 13 amino acids. The CDR3: CASSFRTGLEQFF. The CDR3 bases are TGTGCCAGCAGTTTTCGGACAGGGCTTGAGCAGTTCTTC.

The CDR3 spells CASSLLNFGLAGDYYEQYF. The CDR3 bases are TGTGCCAGCAGCTTGCTCAACTTCGGACTAGCGGGCGACTACTACGAGCAGTACTTC. V and J are TRBV5-4 and TRBJ2-7, with 11 positions matching TRBD2. The V and J ends lost 1 base and 3 bases, in that order; junction bases with no gene match: 15. The CDR3 is 19 residues long. Germline values: CDR1 SGHNT, CDR2 YYREEE (reference sequence).

This clone was recorded once. V usage is TRBV9 and J usage is TRBJ2-1; 9 bases align to TRBD2. The CDR3 is 15 amino acids. CDR1 is SGDLS, CDR2 YYNGEE, per germline. V was clipped by 0 bases and J by 8 bases; unmatched bases: 6. The CDR3 DNA follows: TGTGCCAGCAGCGTAGAGGCGGGAGGGCCCCATGAGCAGTTCTTC. Amino acid sequence: CASSVEAGGPHEQFF.

The chain links TRBV10-1 to TRBJ1-5; 10 bases map to TRBD1. Germline trimming cut 8 bases from V and 11 bases from J; bases unmatched to any gene: 12. The CDR3 has 14 residues. Per germline, CDR1 WNHNN and CDR2 SYGVQD (reference sequence). The DNA for the CDR3 is TGCGCCAGCCGATACCGGGACAGGGGAAGGGCCCAGCATTTT. Translation: CASRYRDRGRAQHF.